The clone carrying this T cell receptor (beta chain) was seen ten or more times. Its antigen remains unknown. The data were obtained in a study of Graves' ophthalmopathy and Graves' hyperthyroidism. Study results and caveats: Most thyroid clonotypes expanded beyond 0.001 frequency were also found in blood. The model's ophthalmopathy progression predictions had roughly 69% sensitivity and about 72% specificity.

Exclusion covered patients with other autoimmune diseases or uncontrolled infections (as well as pregnancy or lactation). Establishment of the diagnosis relied upon clinical symptoms, serum thyroxine, TRAb, thyroid ultrasound and orbital computed tomography. The CDR3 extends over 12 amino acids. The germline CDR1 and CDR2 sequences are KGHDR and SFDVKD. Trimming left V 9 bases short and J 6 bases short, with 13 bases between. Amplified material comprised TCR beta CDR3 regions derived from RNA transcripts. First-round RT-PCR employed HTBI primers, with a second-round multiplex PCR after it. Each CDR3 protein is one row after TCRdb ran MiXCR on the multiplex PCR reads. In the table there are about 480,000 distinct CDR3 sequences, about an eighth of which are singletons.

The clonotype originates from a woman aged 30 to 39 with Graves' ophthalmopathy. The chain recombines TRBV24-1 with TRBJ1-2; D is undetermined. Input material: blood. CDR3 bases: TGTGCCACCCCGGTAAGATATGATGGCTACACCTTC. Translating gives CATPVRYDGYTF.